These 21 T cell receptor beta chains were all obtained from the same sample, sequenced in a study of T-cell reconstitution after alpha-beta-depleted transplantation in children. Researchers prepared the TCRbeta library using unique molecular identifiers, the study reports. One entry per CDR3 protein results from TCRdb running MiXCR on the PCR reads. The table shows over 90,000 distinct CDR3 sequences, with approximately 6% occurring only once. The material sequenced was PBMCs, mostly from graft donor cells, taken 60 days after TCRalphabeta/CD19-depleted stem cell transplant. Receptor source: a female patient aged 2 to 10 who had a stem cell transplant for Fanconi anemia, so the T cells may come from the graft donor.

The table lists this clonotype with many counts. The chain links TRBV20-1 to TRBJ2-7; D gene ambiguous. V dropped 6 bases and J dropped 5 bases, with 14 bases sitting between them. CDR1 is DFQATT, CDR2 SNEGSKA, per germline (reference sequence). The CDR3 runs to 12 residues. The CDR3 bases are TGCAGTGCCAGGTGGATTTATCACGAGCAGTACTTC. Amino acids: CSARWIYHEQYF.

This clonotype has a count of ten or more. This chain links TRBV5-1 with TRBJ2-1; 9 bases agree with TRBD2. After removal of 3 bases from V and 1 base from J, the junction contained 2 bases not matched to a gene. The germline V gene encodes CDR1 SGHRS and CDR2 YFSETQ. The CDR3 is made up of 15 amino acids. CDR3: CASSSGLASYNEQFF. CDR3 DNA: TGCGCCAGCAGCTCGGGACTAGCTTCCTACAATGAGCAGTTCTTC.

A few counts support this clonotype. The CDR3 loop reads CASRRRGGAVVNEQFF. The CDR3 region has the DNA TGTGCCAGCAGAAGACGCGGGGGGGCGGTAGTGAATGAGCAGTTCTTC. The chain carries TRBV12-3 or TRBV12-4 and TRBJ2-1; TRBD2 aligns across 9 bases. The length of the CDR3 is 16 residues. J was trimmed by 7 bases and V by 6 bases; bases with no gene match: 13.

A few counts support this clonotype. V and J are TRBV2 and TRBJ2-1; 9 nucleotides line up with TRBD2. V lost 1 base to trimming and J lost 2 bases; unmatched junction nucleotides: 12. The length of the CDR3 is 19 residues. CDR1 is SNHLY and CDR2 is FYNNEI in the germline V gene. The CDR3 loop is CASSEGPLEAGGPYNEQFF. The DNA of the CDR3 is TGTGCCAGCAGTGAAGGGCCCCTCGAAGCGGGAGGCCCCTACAATGAGCAGTTCTTC.

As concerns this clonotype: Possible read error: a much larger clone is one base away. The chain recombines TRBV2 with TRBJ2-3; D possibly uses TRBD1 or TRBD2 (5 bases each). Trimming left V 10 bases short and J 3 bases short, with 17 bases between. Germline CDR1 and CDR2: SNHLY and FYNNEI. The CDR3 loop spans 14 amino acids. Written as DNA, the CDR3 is TGTGCCACCAGGGACCTAAGGGTTACAGATACGCAGTATTTT. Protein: CATRDLRVTDTQYF.

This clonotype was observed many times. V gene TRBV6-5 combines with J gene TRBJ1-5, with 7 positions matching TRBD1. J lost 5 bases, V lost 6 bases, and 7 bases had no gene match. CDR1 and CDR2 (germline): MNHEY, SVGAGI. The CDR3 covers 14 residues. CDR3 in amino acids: CASSFIRGDQPQHF. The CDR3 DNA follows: TGTGCCAGCAGCTTTATCAGGGGGGATCAGCCCCAGCATTTT.

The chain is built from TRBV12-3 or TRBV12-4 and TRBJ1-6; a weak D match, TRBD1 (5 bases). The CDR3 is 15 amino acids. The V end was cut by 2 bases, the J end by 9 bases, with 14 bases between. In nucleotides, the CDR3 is TGTGCCAGCAGTTTAACGGGACTAGGTGGTTCACCCCTCCACTTT. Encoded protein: CASSLTGLGGSPLHF.

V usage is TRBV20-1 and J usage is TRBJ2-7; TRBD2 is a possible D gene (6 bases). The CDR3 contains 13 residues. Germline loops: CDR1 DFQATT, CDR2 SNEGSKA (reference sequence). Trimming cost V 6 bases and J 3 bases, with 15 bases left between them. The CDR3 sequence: CSAPRAGSYEQYF. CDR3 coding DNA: TGCAGTGCCCCCCGGGCGGGAAGCTACGAGCAGTACTTC.

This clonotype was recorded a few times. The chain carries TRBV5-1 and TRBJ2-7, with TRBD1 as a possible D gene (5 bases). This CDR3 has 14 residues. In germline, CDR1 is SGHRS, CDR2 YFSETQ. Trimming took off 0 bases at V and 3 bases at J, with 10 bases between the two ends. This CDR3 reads CASSLVSRGYEQYF. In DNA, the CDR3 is TGCGCCAGCAGCTTGGTTAGTAGGGGCTACGAGCAGTACTTC.

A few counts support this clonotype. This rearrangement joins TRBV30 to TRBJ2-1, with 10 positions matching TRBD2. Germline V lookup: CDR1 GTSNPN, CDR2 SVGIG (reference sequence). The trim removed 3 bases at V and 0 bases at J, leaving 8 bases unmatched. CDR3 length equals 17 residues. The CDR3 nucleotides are TGTGCCTGGAGACTGCTAGCGGGGGTGTCCTCCTACAATGAGCAGTTCTTC. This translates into CAWRLLAGVSSYNEQFF.

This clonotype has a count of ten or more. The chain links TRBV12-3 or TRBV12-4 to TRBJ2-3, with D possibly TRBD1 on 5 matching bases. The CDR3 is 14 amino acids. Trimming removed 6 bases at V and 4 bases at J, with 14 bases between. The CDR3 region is CASSRLRQSDTQYF. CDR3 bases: TGTGCCAGCAGCCGGCTCAGACAGTCAGATACGCAGTATTTT.

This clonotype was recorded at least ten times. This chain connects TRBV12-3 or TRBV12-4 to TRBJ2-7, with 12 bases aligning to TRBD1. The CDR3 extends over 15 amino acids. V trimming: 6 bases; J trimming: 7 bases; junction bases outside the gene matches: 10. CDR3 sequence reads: CASSRPGQGAREQYF. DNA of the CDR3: TGTGCCAGCAGCCGCCCGGGACAGGGGGCGCGTGAGCAGTACTTC.

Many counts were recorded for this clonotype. Here the CDR3 DNA reads TGTGCCAGCAGTTATACTGACAGGGGGCCCGGAGAAGGCAATCAGCCCCAGCATTTT. It translates to CASSYTDRGPGEGNQPQHF. V and J are TRBV12-3 or TRBV12-4 and TRBJ1-5, with 10 bases identical to TRBD1. This CDR3 is built from 19 residues. J was trimmed by 2 bases and V by 4 bases; bases with no gene match: 14.

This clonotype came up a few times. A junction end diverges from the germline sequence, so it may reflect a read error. The DNA of the CDR3 is TGTGCCAGCAGCTTAGGTCGGGATATGGGAGAGGACTTC. Encoded protein: CASSLGRDMGEDF. The chain combines TRBV7-9 with TRBJ2-7, with D maybe TRBD2 (5 bases). The CDR3 sequence is 13 residues long. Looked up from germline, CDR1 is SEHNR and CDR2 is FQNEAQ (reference sequence).

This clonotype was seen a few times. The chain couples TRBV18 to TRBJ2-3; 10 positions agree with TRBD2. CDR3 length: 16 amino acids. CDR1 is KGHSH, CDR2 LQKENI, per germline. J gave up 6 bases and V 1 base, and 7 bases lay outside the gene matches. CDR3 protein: CASSPLSGGATDTQYF. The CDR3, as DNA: TGTGCCAGCTCACCACTGAGCGGGGGGGCCACTGATACGCAGTATTTT.

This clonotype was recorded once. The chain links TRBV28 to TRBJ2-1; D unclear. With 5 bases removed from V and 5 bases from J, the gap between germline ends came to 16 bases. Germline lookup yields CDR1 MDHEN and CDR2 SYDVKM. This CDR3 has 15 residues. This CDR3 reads CASSRRGWVDNEQFF. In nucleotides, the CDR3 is TGTGCCAGCAGTCGGCGAGGCTGGGTAGACAATGAGCAGTTCTTC.

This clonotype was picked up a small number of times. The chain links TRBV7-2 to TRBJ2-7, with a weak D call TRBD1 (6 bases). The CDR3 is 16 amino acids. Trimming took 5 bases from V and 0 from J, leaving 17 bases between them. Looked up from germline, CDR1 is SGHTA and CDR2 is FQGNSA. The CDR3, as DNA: TGTGCCAGCAGCCGAGGGCAGGGGTCGCCCTCCTACGAGCAGTACTTC. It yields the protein CASSRGQGSPSYEQYF.

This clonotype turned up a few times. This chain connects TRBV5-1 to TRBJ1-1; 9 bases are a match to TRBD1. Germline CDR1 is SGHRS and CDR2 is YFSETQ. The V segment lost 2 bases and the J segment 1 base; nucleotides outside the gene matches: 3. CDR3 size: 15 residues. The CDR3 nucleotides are TGCGCCAGCAGCTTTTTACAGGGGGCGAACACTGAAGCTTTCTTT. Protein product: CASSFLQGANTEAFF.

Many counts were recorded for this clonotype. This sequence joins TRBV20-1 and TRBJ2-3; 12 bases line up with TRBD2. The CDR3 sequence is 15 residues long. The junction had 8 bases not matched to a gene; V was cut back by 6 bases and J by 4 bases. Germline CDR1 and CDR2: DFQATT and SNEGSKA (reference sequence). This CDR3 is CSAPTSGRRPDTQYF. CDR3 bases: TGCAGTGCCCCGACTAGCGGGAGACGCCCAGATACGCAGTATTTT.

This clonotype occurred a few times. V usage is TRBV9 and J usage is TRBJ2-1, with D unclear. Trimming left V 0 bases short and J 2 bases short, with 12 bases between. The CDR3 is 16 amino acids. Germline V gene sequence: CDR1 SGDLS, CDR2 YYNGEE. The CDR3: CASSVALGFAYNEQFF. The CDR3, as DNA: TGTGCCAGCAGCGTAGCTCTCGGGTTCGCCTACAATGAGCAGTTCTTC.

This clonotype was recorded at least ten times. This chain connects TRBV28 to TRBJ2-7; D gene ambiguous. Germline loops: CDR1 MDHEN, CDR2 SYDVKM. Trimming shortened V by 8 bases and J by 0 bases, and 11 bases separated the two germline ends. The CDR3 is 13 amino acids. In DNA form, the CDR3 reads TGTGCCAGCCGGAGACATAGCTCCTACGAGCAGTACTTC. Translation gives CASRRHSSYEQYF. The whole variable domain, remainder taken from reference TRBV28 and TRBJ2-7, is DVKVTQSSRYLVKRTGEKVFLECVQDMDHENMFWYRQDPGLGLRLIYFSYDVKMKEKGDIPEGYSVSREKKERFSLILESASTNQTSMYLCASRRHSSYEQYFGPGTRLTVT.